This T cell receptor (beta chain) was captured in a study of T-cell reconstitution after alpha-beta-depleted transplantation in children. Remarks on this clonotype: What it binds is not known.

Study findings and constraints: Where alpha-beta T cells came from about two months after transplant was reportedly several hundred expanded graft clones. T cells produced anew were the main source of T-cell counts and diversity one year after transplant. After transplant, high TCRbeta diversity at day 60 in some patients arose from surviving recipient T cells and thymic progenitors.

The CDR3 covers 11 residues. Between the trimmed V and J ends, which lost 5 bases and 6 bases, there was a span of 7 bases. Unique molecular identifiers were incorporated into the prepared TCRbeta library. TCRdb re-analysed the PCR reads in MiXCR, keeping a single row per CDR3 protein. The profile shows about 610,000 distinct CDR3 sequences, roughly 27% of them singletons. The clonotype originates from a boy less than two years old with Wiskott-Aldrich syndrome, due to receive a stem cell transplant. Specimen: PBMCs, collected before TCRalphabeta/CD19-depleted stem cell transplant. The chain employs TRBV12-3 or TRBV12-4 and TRBJ1-1; perhaps TRBD1 as D (5 bases). The CDR3 sequence is CASSRDPEAFF. The DNA of the CDR3 is TGTGCCAGCAGTCGGGACCCTGAAGCTTTCTTT.